Listed below are T cell receptor beta chains from one sample, sequenced in a study of T-cell memory formation after mild COVID-19. TCRdb ran MiXCR on the 5' RACE reads and lists one entry per CDR3 protein. The table lists a few hundred thousand distinct CDR3 sequences, 14% of them singletons. Sequenced input: PBMCs or a T cell subset sorted from them (not recorded which). These receptors came from a man aged 18 to 30 who had mild COVID-19 (a few samples of this study predate the infection). Cell type and time point are not known. The CDR3 runs from the conserved cysteine through the conserved F or W.

J | length | V | CDR3
TRBJ1-1 | 14 | TRBV7-9 | CASSSPTVGTEAFF
TRBJ1-6 | 15 | TRBV28 | CASSFGVYKNSPLHF
TRBJ2-2 | 15 | TRBV7-3 | CASSLSRQGTGELFF
TRBJ2-2 | 14 | TRBV9 | CASSVDPSTGELFF
TRBJ2-5 | 15 | TRBV6-2/TRBV6-3 | CASTSRKKRDETQYF
TRBJ2-2 | 12 | TRBV2 | CARGLANGELFF
TRBJ2-1 | 13 | TRBV7-6 | CASSDRGRGEQFF
TRBJ2-7 | 12 | TRBV20-1 | CSAMVAGYEQYF
TRBJ1-6 | 15 | TRBV6-5 | CASSYDRDNNSPLHF
TRBJ1-4 | 13 | TRBV25-1 | CASSEGQSEKLFF
TRBJ2-5 | 16 | TRBV12-3/TRBV12-4 | CASSLAPIGVGETQYF
TRBJ2-3 | 14 | TRBV5-1 | CASSLGLADNTQYF